These T cell receptor beta chains were read from a single sample in a study of T cell responses to AZD1222 COVID-19 vaccine. The table came from immunoSEQ multiplex PCR; TCRdb's copy has only in-frame clones and leaves some out. The sample has about 170,000 clones, roughly 92% seen once; the top ten hold 1.6%. The source material was peripheral blood, sampled on day 0 of AZD1222 vaccination. The receptors were gathered from an adult in good health. CDR3s include the opening cysteine and the closing phenylalanine or tryptophan. The D gene is left open where the match is weak. Some rows mark clone size as missing; the rest say once, few, many or name a class of expanded clone.

CDR3aa	CDR3nt	v_gene	j_gene	d_gene	abundance
CASSLGAGSYNEQFF	TGTGCCAGCAGCTTAGGGGCAGGGTCGTACAATGAGCAGTTCTTC	TRBV7-2	TRBJ2-1	.	.
CASSEGTGASNQPQHF	TGTGCCAGCAGTGAAGGGACAGGGGCTAGCAATCAGCCCCAGCATTTT	TRBV6-1	TRBJ1-5	TRBD1	.
CASSLTMRGLNTGELFF	TGTGCCAGCAGCTTAACAATGAGGGGGCTCAACACCGGGGAGCTGTTTTTT	TRBV7-3	TRBJ2-2	TRBD1	once
CASTLGVGYGYTF	TGCGCCAGCACCCTTGGAGTGGGCTATGGCTACACCTTC	TRBV5-1	TRBJ1-2	.	.
CASSLGRADTQYF	TGCGCCAGCAGCTTGGGAAGAGCTGATACGCAGTATTTT	TRBV5-1	TRBJ2-3	.	.
CASSSYHFLAGGYNEQFF	TGTGCCAGCAGTTCGTACCATTTTCTAGCGGGGGGATACAATGAGCAGTTCTTC	TRBV27	TRBJ2-1	TRBD2	.
CASSEWDIPSTEQYF	TGTGCCAGCAGTGAATGGGACATCCCTTCTACGGAGCAGTACTTC	TRBV2	TRBJ2-7	.	.
CASGDGQKYNEQFF	TGCGCCAGCGGGGATGGTCAGAAGTACAATGAGCAGTTCTTC	TRBV10-1	TRBJ2-1	.	once
CASSHLMDNEQFF	TGTGCCAGCAGCCACCTCATGGACAATGAGCAGTTCTTC	TRBV7-8	TRBJ2-1	.	few
CASSQEGAAWGGGELFF	TGCGCCAGCAGCCAAGAGGGAGCGGCCTGGGGTGGCGGGGAGCTGTTTTTT	TRBV4-3	TRBJ2-2	.	.
CASKRERDSPLHF	TGTGCCAGTAAGAGGGAGAGGGATTCACCCCTCCACTTT	TRBV19	TRBJ1-6	.	.
CASSLAGGTQYF	TGTGCTAGCAGCTTGGCAGGGGGTACGCAGTATTTT	TRBV7-7	TRBJ2-3	TRBD1	.
CASSYPQTVSGNTIYF	TGTGCCAGCAGTTACCCACAGACAGTATCTGGAAACACCATATATTTT	TRBV6-6	TRBJ1-3	.	once
CASSEYDLGLSYIQYF	TGCGCCAGCAGTGAGTACGATTTGGGACTATCTTACATTCAGTACTTC	TRBV10-2	TRBJ2-4	TRBD2	.
CASSLARRPTNEKLFF	TGTGCCAGCAGCTTAGCGAGACGGCCAACTAATGAAAAACTGTTTTTT	TRBV11-2	TRBJ1-4	.	.
CASSTYGGSNSPLHF	TGTGCCAGCTCAACCTATGGGGGGTCAAATTCACCCCTCCACTTT	TRBV18	TRBJ1-6	.	.
CASSMGQTIPSPLHF	TGTGCCAGTAGTATGGGACAGACCATCCCTTCACCCCTCCACTTT	TRBV19	TRBJ1-6	TRBD1	.
CASSLVYSENTGELFF	TGTGCCAGCAGCTTAGTTTATAGTGAGAACACCGGGGAGCTGTTTTTT	TRBV7-8	TRBJ2-2	.	few
CASSLVAATSGANVLTF	TGTGCCAGCAGCTTAGTAGCGGCTACCTCTGGGGCCAACGTCCTGACTTTC	TRBV7-3	TRBJ2-6	.	.
CASSPPGTPSNYGYTF	TGTGCCAGCTCACCCCCAGGGACGCCTTCTAACTATGGCTACACCTTC	TRBV18	TRBJ1-2	.	.
CASRWTVNTEAFF	TGCGCCAGCAGATGGACAGTGAACACTGAAGCTTTCTTT	TRBV5-1	TRBJ1-1	.	.
CASSLSAGLETQYF	TGTGCCAGCAGTTTATCGGCAGGGCTCGAGACCCAGTACTTC	TRBV27	TRBJ2-5	.	once
CASSSQGGAEQYF	TGTGCCAGCAGCTCTCAGGGGGGTGCGGAGCAGTACTTC	TRBV14	TRBJ2-7	.	.
CASRLSRRGNEQFF	TGTGCCAGCAGACTGTCCAGGAGGGGCAATGAGCAGTTCTTC	TRBV27	TRBJ2-1	.	.
CASSRQGARVTGELFF	TGTGCCAGCTCACGACAGGGGGCGAGAGTCACCGGGGAGCTGTTTTTT	TRBV5-4	TRBJ2-2	TRBD1	.
CASSFIPLTGGETQYF	TGCGCCAGCAGCTTCATACCGCTGACAGGGGGAGAGACCCAGTACTTC	TRBV5-1	TRBJ2-5	TRBD1	once
CASSQSGRAASEQFF	TGTGCCAGCAGTCAAAGCGGGAGGGCCGCGAGTGAGCAGTTCTTC	TRBV3-1/TRBV3-2	TRBJ2-1	TRBD2	.
CAWSGNSGIPYNEQFF	TGTGCCTGGAGTGGAAATAGCGGAATCCCCTACAATGAGCAGTTCTTC	TRBV30	TRBJ2-1	.	.
CASSPSPYEQYF	TGTGCCAGCAGTCCCAGCCCCTACGAGCAGTACTTC	TRBV7-9	TRBJ2-7	.	.
CASSDGGTGLNQPQHF	TGTGCCAGCAGCGATGGGGGAACAGGCCTCAATCAGCCCCAGCATTTT	TRBV7-9	TRBJ1-5	.	once
CATTGAANQPQHF	TGTGCCACGACAGGGGCAGCCAATCAGCCCCAGCATTTT	TRBV6-1	TRBJ1-5	TRBD1	.
CASSEQGRDIQYF	TGTGCCAGCAGCGAACAGGGGAGGGACATTCAGTACTTC	TRBV7-2	TRBJ2-4	.	.
CASSLGGSEAFF	TGTGCCAGCAGCCTGGGGGGGTCCGAAGCTTTCTTT	TRBV7-3	TRBJ1-1	.	few
CASSQTSGGADTQYF	TGTGCCAGCAGCCAAACTAGCGGGGGGGCAGATACGCAGTATTTT	TRBV4-2	TRBJ2-3	TRBD2	.
CSVARSVRNTEAFF	TGCAGCGTTGCCCGGTCAGTCCGGAACACTGAAGCTTTCTTT	TRBV29-1	TRBJ1-1	.	.
CATSDTRQGISPDRQFF	TGTGCCACCAGTGACACCCGACAGGGAATTTCCCCCGACAGGCAGTTCTTC	TRBV24-1	TRBJ2-1	TRBD1	once
CPGSAPAYIQYF	TGTCCTGGGAGCGCACCGGCATACATTCAGTACTTC	TRBV22-1	TRBJ2-4	.	.
CASSLRDSPEAFF	TGTGCCAGCAGTTTGAGGGACAGCCCTGAAGCTTTCTTT	TRBV28	TRBJ1-1	TRBD1	.
CASSFGNTEAFF	TGTGCCAGCAGCTTTGGTAACACTGAAGCTTTCTTT	TRBV7-9	TRBJ1-1	.	.
CASSLDGLGQPQHF	TGTGCCAGCAGCTTGGACGGGCTCGGTCAGCCCCAGCATTTT	TRBV5-4	TRBJ1-5	.	once
CASSVGQGNYGYTF	TGTGCCAGCAGTGTGGGACAGGGTAACTATGGCTACACCTTC	TRBV5-6	TRBJ1-2	TRBD1	.
CASSILGGLTEAFF	TGTGCCAGTAGTATATTGGGGGGACTCACTGAAGCTTTCTTT	TRBV19	TRBJ1-1	.	.
CASSQKGTGGSFYGYTF	TGTGCCAGCAGCCAAAAGGGGACAGGGGGGTCTTTTTATGGCTACACCTTC	TRBV3-1/TRBV3-2	TRBJ1-2	TRBD1	.
CASTLAGGRAGELFF	TGTGCCAGCACCCTAGCGGGGGGGCGCGCCGGGGAGCTGTTTTTT	TRBV7-2	TRBJ2-2	TRBD2	once
CASSSSSGRRYEQYF	TGTGCCAGCAGCTCATCTAGCGGGAGGCGGTACGAGCAGTACTTC	TRBV7-6	TRBJ2-7	TRBD2	.
CASSLGTGGFQPQHF	TGTGCCAGCAGCTTAGGGACAGGGGGCTTTCAGCCCCAGCATTTT	TRBV7-8	TRBJ1-5	TRBD1	.
CASTPDRGRTGELFF	TGTGCCAGTACCCCAGACAGGGGTCGAACCGGGGAGCTGTTTTTT	TRBV19	TRBJ2-2	TRBD1	.
CASSSSSGVTSYEQYF	TGTGCCAGCAGCTCCTCTAGCGGGGTTACCTCCTACGAGCAGTACTTC	TRBV7-2	TRBJ2-7	TRBD2	.
CASSPIERSYEQYF	TGTGCCAGCAGTCCTATAGAGCGATCCTACGAGCAGTACTTC	TRBV28	TRBJ2-7	.	.
CASREPRGVAYGYTF	TGTGCCAGCAGGGAACCCAGGGGGGTAGCCTATGGCTACACCTTC	TRBV27	TRBJ1-2	TRBD1	.
CASSEMMGYEQYF	TGCGCCAGCAGTGAAATGATGGGATACGAGCAGTACTTC	TRBV10-1	TRBJ2-7	.	.
CSASWRDPEGYGYTF	TGCAGTGCTAGTTGGCGGGACCCCGAGGGCTATGGCTACACCTTC	TRBV20-1	TRBJ1-2	.	.
CAWSAGTSSYNEQFF	TGTGCCTGGAGCGCGGGGACCAGCTCCTACAATGAGCAGTTCTTC	TRBV30	TRBJ2-1	.	.
CASSLRTGGEGYTF	TGTGCCAGCAGCTTACGAACAGGGGGCGAGGGCTACACCTTC	TRBV7-9	TRBJ1-2	TRBD1	.
CASSLQRGPHEQYF	TGTGCCAGCAGCTTACAAAGGGGTCCCCACGAGCAGTACTTC	TRBV7-2	TRBJ2-7	.	.